This record looks at one T cell receptor (beta chain) sequence and its context. Participants' reported clinical history set cohort assignment. Recovered status in Cohort 3 required two negative PCRs, clearance, or symptom resolution. This sample was included in a study of blood T cell repertoires in COVID-19. Study context: Sources were T cells, B-cell-depleted T cells, or PBMCs; the material itself was cDNA or gDNA.

Original processing methods: Scientists estimated how many nucleated cells there were by amplifying reference gene primers. This table comes from immunoSEQ multiplex PCR, and its TCRdb copy is limited to in-frame clones, with some not included. The V and J calls and the clone size are those of that table, but D and trimming were determined from the DNA. The sample consists of around 400,000 clones, just under 90% of them appearing once. This CDR3 contains 16 residues. The germline V gene encodes CDR1 SNHLY and CDR2 FYNNEI. V lost 3 bases and J lost 5, with 19 bases in between. The TCR sequence derives from a woman aged 25-40 years who had recovered from COVID-19. The V gene is TRBV2, the J gene TRBJ1-1; D possibly corresponds to TRBD1 (5 bases). The specimen sequenced was PBMCs or T cells enriched from blood (not recorded which). The CDR3, as DNA: TGTGCCAGCAGTGAGGGGCTCGCAAGGGCGCATACTGAAGCTTTCTTT. This translates into CASSEGLARAHTEAFF.